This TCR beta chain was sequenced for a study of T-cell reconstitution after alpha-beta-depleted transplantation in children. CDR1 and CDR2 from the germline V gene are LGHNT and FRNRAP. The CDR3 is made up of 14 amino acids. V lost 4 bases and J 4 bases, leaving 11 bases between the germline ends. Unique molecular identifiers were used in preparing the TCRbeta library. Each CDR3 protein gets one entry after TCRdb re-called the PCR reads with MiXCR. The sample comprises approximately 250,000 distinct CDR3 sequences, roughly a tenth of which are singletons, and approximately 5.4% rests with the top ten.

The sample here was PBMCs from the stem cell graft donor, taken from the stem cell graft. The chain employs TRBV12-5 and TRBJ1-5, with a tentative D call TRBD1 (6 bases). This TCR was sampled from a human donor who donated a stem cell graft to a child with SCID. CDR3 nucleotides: TGTGCTAGTGGTTCGGGACACCCAAATCAGCCCCAGCATTTT. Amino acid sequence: CASGSGHPNQPQHF. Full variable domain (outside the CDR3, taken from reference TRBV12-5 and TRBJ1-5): DARVTQTPRHKVTEMGQEVTMRCQPILGHNTVFWYRQTMMQGLELLAYFRNRAPLDDSGMPKDRFSAEMPDATLATLKIQPSEPRDSAVYFCASGSGHPNQPQHFGDGTRLSIL.